Detailed here is one T cell receptor (beta chain). Trimming left V 6 bases short and J 0 bases short, with 11 bases between. This CDR3 contains 14 residues. Germline lookup yields CDR1 SGHAT and CDR2 FQNNGV. This entry belongs to a study of blood T cell repertoires in COVID-19. Some clones are missing from TCRdb's copy, which holds only in-frame ones; the method was immunoSEQ multiplex PCR. The sample carries fewer than 250,000 clones, roughly 87% recorded once. Those who participated ranged in age from about 18 to 89 years and resided in about two dozen US areas. Cohort allocation depended upon clinical history that participants reported.

This chain joins TRBV11-2 and TRBJ1-2; no clear D gene. The sample consisted of PBMCs or T cells enriched from blood (not recorded which). The receptor's source is a woman younger than 45 with acute COVID-19. CDR3 nucleotides: TGTGCCAGCAGAGCGGTAGTAGCTAACTATGGCTACACCTTC. It yields the protein CASRAVVANYGYTF. The full variable domain, completed using reference TRBV11-2 and TRBJ1-2, is EAGVAQSPRYKIIEKRQSVAFWCNPISGHATLYWYQQILGQGPKLLIQFQNNGVVDDSQLPKDRFSAERLKGVDSTLKIQPAKLEDSAVYLCASRAVVANYGYTFGSGTRLTVV.